The sequence of this T cell receptor beta chain was determined in a study of PD-1 blockade in classical Hodgkin lymphoma. Findings and caveats of the study: Researchers reported that CD4+ TCR diversity, though not CD8+, rose significantly by C4D1. The diversity seen at baseline in complete responders resembled that of newly diagnosed patients.

Clones were sequenced by immunoSEQ multiplex PCR, and TCRdb holds only the in-frame ones, with some missing. The data contain some 52,000 clones, about 89% of them seen just once; the ten biggest clones take up approximately 6.8%. Regarding this clone: Its target is not known.

J lost 4 bases, V lost 1 base, and 6 bases had no gene match. Germline-derived CDR1 and CDR2 are LNHNV and YYDKDF (reference sequence). The CDR3 length is 16 residues. Stated time point: cycle 4 day 1 (C4D1), after 5 to 7 weeks of nivolumab. With no exception, relapse followed autologous stem cell transplantation in all patients, and brentuximab vedotin exposure varied. Best response was recorded as complete response, partial response or progressive disease. The receptor was isolated from a human donor with classical Hodgkin lymphoma. Material: peripheral blood mononuclear cells (PBMCs), obtained before the fourth cycle of nivolumab. This chain uses TRBV15 with TRBJ2-2, with 7 bases lining up with TRBD1. CDR3 nucleotide sequence: TGTGCCACCAGCAGAGCCACAGGGGTGACCACCGGGGAGCTGTTTTTT. Translated, it gives CATSRATGVTTGELFF.